This T cell receptor beta chain was obtained from a study of T cell changes during pregnancy in multiple sclerosis. TCRdb's table, derived via immunoSEQ multiplex PCR, lists solely in-frame clones and lacks some. The sample comprises approximately 87,000 clones, about nine tenths of which are singletons, and 0.45% to 0.6% rests with the top ten. The CDR3 has 16 amino acids. Trimming took 0 bases from V and 0 from J; bases not matched to a gene: 6. Germline CDR1 SGHRS, CDR2 YFSETQ. The genes are TRBV5-1 and TRBJ2-7; 7 bases are shared with TRBD1. The sequence came from a female donor with multiple sclerosis, enrolled in a pregnancy study. Specimen: CD4+ T cells from peripheral blood mononuclear cells, collected in the second trimester of pregnancy. CDR3 sequence reads: CASSLVDRVSSYEQYF. In DNA, the CDR3 is TGCGCCAGCAGCTTGGTTGACAGGGTAAGCTCCTACGAGCAGTACTTC.